These T cell receptor beta chains were read from a single sample in a study of T cells in Graves' hyperthyroidism and ophthalmopathy. MiXCR, run by TCRdb on the multiplex PCR reads, gives a single entry per CDR3 protein. The sample includes 500,000 to 650,000 distinct CDR3 sequences, nearly 20% of them seen just once. The sequenced sample was blood. These receptor sequences come from a middle-aged man with Graves' ophthalmopathy. CDR3s include the opening cysteine and the closing phenylalanine or tryptophan. A D gene is named only where the DNA matches it firmly. Not all rows give a size; the values are once, few, many and, for expanded clones, a class.

NA TRBJ2-3 NA TRBV5-1 CASSRRQSADTQYF TGCGCCAGTAGCCGGAGGCAAAGCGCTGATACGCAGTATTTT
many TRBJ2-1 TRBD2 TRBV5-1 CASSRISNLAGGYNEQFF TGCGCCAGCAGCAGAATTTCTAATCTAGCGGGAGGGTACAATGAGCAGTTCTTC
NA TRBJ1-2 NA TRBV6-1 CASSATQGGYGYTF TGTGCCAGCAGTGCAACACAGGGAGGCTATGGCTACACCTTC
NA TRBJ2-1 TRBD2 TRBV12-5 CASGLVSGSRNEQFF TGTGCTAGTGGTTTGGTAAGCGGGAGTAGGAATGAGCAGTTCTTC
few TRBJ1-3 NA TRBV6-1 CASSSNGNTIYF TGTGCCAGCAGTTCTAATGGAAACACCATATATTTT
few TRBJ2-3 TRBD2 TRBV7-3 CASSMGGKTDTQYF TGTGCCAGCAGCATGGGGGGGAAGACAGATACGCAGTATTTT
NA TRBJ1-6 NA TRBV30 CAWQDSNSPLHF TGTGCCTGGCAAGACAGTAATTCACCCCTCCACTTT
few TRBJ1-2 TRBD1 TRBV18 CASSPPAGGYGYTF TGTGCCAGCTCACCCCCGGCAGGGGGCTATGGCTACACCTTC
few TRBJ1-2 NA TRBV7-2 CASSSTGTLASHGYTF TGTGCCAGCAGCAGCACCGGGACCCTAGCCTCCCATGGCTACACCTTC
many TRBJ1-2 NA TRBV28 CASSLGVGYGYTF TGTGCCAGCAGTTTAGGGGTGGGCTATGGCTACACCTTC
NA TRBJ1-5 NA TRBV6-1 CASSGDGHSQPQHF TGTGCCAGCAGTGGGGACGGCCATTCTCAGCCCCAGCATTTT
many TRBJ2-1 NA TRBV20-1 CSVEASPSRAEQFF TGCAGTGTAGAAGCGTCTCCGAGCCGGGCTGAGCAGTTCTTC
few TRBJ2-3 TRBD2 TRBV4-1 CASSPLGLAGGRDSTDTQYF TGCGCCAGCAGCCCTTTGGGACTAGCGGGGGGGAGGGATAGCACAGATACGCAGTATTTT
few TRBJ1-6 NA TRBV6-1 CASTTVSYNSPLHF TGTGCCAGCACCACCGTCTCCTATAATTCACCCCTCCACTTT
few TRBJ1-4 TRBD1 TRBV7-2 CASSLRQGRSTNEKLFF TGTGCCAGCAGCCTAAGACAGGGCCGATCAACTAATGAAAAACTGTTTTTT
few TRBJ2-3 NA TRBV20-1 CSAGIFADTQYF TGCAGTGCCGGGATCTTCGCAGATACGCAGTATTTT
NA TRBJ2-7 TRBD1 TRBV10-3 CAISEPPGTGHYEQYF TGTGCCATCAGTGAGCCGCCCGGGACAGGGCACTACGAGCAGTACTTC
many TRBJ2-5 TRBD1 TRBV7-2 CASSLGGQRLTNF TGTGCCAGCAGCTTAGGGGGACAGCGCCTCACCAACTTC
few TRBJ2-7 TRBD1 TRBV20-1 CSAREPGQGAREQYF TGCAGTGCTAGAGAACCGGGACAGGGGGCCCGCGAGCAGTACTTC
NA TRBJ1-6 NA TRBV2 CASSEWGRSSPLHF TGTGCCAGCAGTGAATGGGGGAGGAGTTCACCCCTCCACTTT
many TRBJ2-5 NA TRBV18 CASSLLAWETQYF TGTGCCAGCTCACTTCTAGCATGGGAGACCCAGTACTTC
many TRBJ1-1 NA TRBV20-1 CSARERVVGAEAFF TGCAGTGCTAGAGAACGGGTAGTTGGGGCTGAAGCTTTCTTT
NA TRBJ1-6 NA TRBV2 CASRQGLSSYNSPLHF TGTGCCAGCAGACAAGGACTGAGCTCCTATAATTCACCCCTCCACTTT
NA TRBJ1-1 TRBD1 TRBV7-6 CASSLGTGTNTEAFF TGTGCCAGCAGCTTAGGGACAGGGACGAACACTGAAGCTTTCTTT
NA TRBJ2-7 NA TRBV5-4 CASSTRPGSLSYEQYF TGTGCTAGCAGCACTCGGCCAGGGTCCCTTTCCTACGAGCAGTACTTC
many TRBJ2-1 NA TRBV27 CASRGFIGEGTAYSLEQFF TGTGCCAGCAGGGGGTTTATAGGTGAAGGGACCGCTTACAGCCTTGAGCAGTTCTTC
NA TRBJ2-3 TRBD2 TRBV20-1 CSAKEASGGQDTQYF TGCAGTGCTAAAGAGGCTAGCGGGGGGCAAGATACGCAGTATTTT
few TRBJ1-1 NA TRBV19 CASTVGGGSTEAFF TGTGCCAGTACCGTGGGGGGAGGGAGCACTGAAGCTTTCTTT
few TRBJ1-3 NA TRBV28 CASSFNDLRESNTIYF TGTGCCAGCAGTTTTAATGACCTCAGGGAGAGTAACACCATATATTTT
many TRBJ2-3 TRBD2 TRBV11-1 CASSPGTSGPDTQYF TGTGCCAGCAGCCCTGGGACTAGCGGCCCAGATACGCAGTATTTT
NA TRBJ1-1 TRBD1 TRBV5-1 CASSLQGLEAFF TGCGCCAGCAGCTTACAGGGGCTTGAAGCTTTCTTT
NA TRBJ2-1 TRBD1 TRBV28 CASTGQGRNEQFF TGTGCCAGCACCGGACAGGGGCGTAATGAGCAGTTCTTC
NA TRBJ2-5 TRBD1 TRBV28 CASSLWLGQRETQYF TGTGCCAGCAGTTTATGGCTGGGACAGCGGGAGACCCAGTACTTC
many TRBJ2-7 NA TRBV28 CASSLWGEWSYEQYF TGTGCCAGCAGTTTATGGGGGGAGTGGTCCTACGAGCAGTACTTC
NA TRBJ1-1 NA TRBV6-5 CASSYSRVNTEAFF TGTGCCAGCAGTTACAGCAGGGTGAACACTGAAGCTTTCTTT
many TRBJ2-3 NA TRBV20-1 CSARSLDSPYGDTQYF TGCAGTGCTAGATCTCTAGACAGCCCCTATGGAGATACGCAGTATTTT
NA TRBJ1-4 NA TRBV19 CASTPYGTANEKLFF TGTGCCAGTACCCCATACGGTACAGCTAATGAAAAACTGTTTTTT
NA TRBJ2-1 TRBD2 TRBV28 CATKFLLANTYNEQFF TGTGCCACCAAGTTTTTACTAGCGAATACCTACAATGAGCAGTTCTTC
NA TRBJ1-5 TRBD1 TRBV20-1 CSAQQGGEEQPQHF TGCAGTGCTCAGCAGGGGGGGGAAGAACAGCCCCAGCATTTT
many TRBJ2-2 NA TRBV12-3/TRBV12-4 CASSFRAGELFF TGTGCCAGCAGTTTTCGAGCCGGGGAGCTGTTTTTT
many TRBJ2-7 TRBD1 TRBV27 CASSSPVQGKYEQYF TGTGCCAGCAGCTCTCCCGTACAGGGGAAGTACGAGCAGTACTTC
many TRBJ2-3 NA TRBV2 CASSLVYSTDTQYF TGTGCCAGCAGTCTTGTCTATTCCACAGATACGCAGTATTTT
NA TRBJ2-2 TRBD2 TRBV9 CASSAGSLAGRASGELFF TGTGCCAGCAGCGCCGGATCCCTAGCAGGGAGGGCCTCCGGGGAGCTGTTTTTT
many TRBJ1-2 TRBD1 TRBV30 CAWSVKGGQLYGYTF TGTGCCTGGAGTGTAAAGGGGGGACAGCTCTATGGCTACACCTTC
few TRBJ1-1 NA TRBV12-3/TRBV12-4 CASILGHLNTEAFF TGTGCCAGCATCCTCGGACACCTGAACACTGAAGCTTTCTTT
few TRBJ1-1 NA TRBV5-1 CASSSLRGLTEAFF TGCGCCAGCAGCTCCCTCAGGGGACTAACTGAAGCTTTCTTT
many TRBJ1-1 NA TRBV30 CAWRGDSWDTEAFF TGTGCCTGGAGAGGAGACAGTTGGGACACTGAAGCTTTCTTT
NA TRBJ2-2 NA TRBV5-1 CASSRGDNSAAGELFF TGCGCCAGCAGCCGCGGCGACAACTCTGCCGCCGGGGAGCTGTTTTTT
many TRBJ2-3 TRBD1 TRBV7-2 CASSLAWDRGFGTQYF TGTGCCAGCAGCTTAGCGTGGGACAGGGGGTTTGGTACGCAGTATTTT
many TRBJ1-2 NA TRBV9 CASSPAGRVYYGYTF TGTGCCAGCAGCCCCGCTGGACGGGTATACTATGGCTACACCTTC
NA TRBJ2-7 TRBD2 TRBV7-2 CASRTVGGASGYEQYF TGTGCCAGCAGGACCGTAGGGGGGGCTAGCGGGTACGAGCAGTACTTC
many TRBJ1-2 NA TRBV3-1 CASSQDLLGGYTF TGTGCCAGCAGCCAAGATCTCCTTGGGGGCTACACCTTC
many TRBJ2-5 NA TRBV30 CAWTVAETQYF TGTGCCTGGACGGTGGCGGAGACCCAGTACTTC
few TRBJ2-5 TRBD2 TRBV12-3/TRBV12-4 CASSLSSQGGETQYF TGTGCCAGCAGTTTATCGAGTCAGGGAGGGGAGACCCAGTACTTC
NA TRBJ1-4 NA TRBV12-3/TRBV12-4 CASSLALSYKTGKGEKLFF TGTGCCAGCAGTTTAGCGCTCAGCTATAAAACGGGGAAGGGTGAAAAACTGTTTTTT
NA TRBJ2-7 TRBD2 TRBV30 CAWSPFSGSYEQYF TGTGCCTGGAGTCCTTTTAGCGGGTCCTACGAGCAGTACTTC
few TRBJ2-5 TRBD1 TRBV7-2 CASSLNLGIGQESETQYF TGTGCCAGCAGCTTAAATTTGGGGATAGGACAGGAGAGTGAGACCCAGTACTTC